The 21 T cell receptor beta chains given below trace back to one sample, sequenced in a study of shared clonotypes between healthy human individuals. This table comes from immunoSEQ multiplex PCR, and its TCRdb copy is limited to in-frame clones, with some not included. The repertoire holds 2 million to 2.5 million clones, roughly 92% seen once, with 0.37% in the top ten. Sequencing was performed on naive CD4+ T cells from PBMCs. The subset here: CD45RA+ positively selected. The receptors stem from a man aged 18 to 30 in good health. Some clones in this sample may be carry-over from other donors' samples.

This clone occurred once. The rearrangement uses TRBV7-9 and TRBJ2-4; tentative D call: TRBD2 (5 bases). Per germline, CDR1 SEHNR and CDR2 FQNEAQ (reference sequence). CDR3 length: 16 amino acids. Trimming cost V 5 bases and J 3 bases, with 17 bases left between them. The chain's CDR3 is CASSPLLREGKNIQYF. CDR3 nucleotide sequence: TGTGCCAGCAGCCCCCTCCTACGGGAAGGCAAAAACATTCAGTACTTC.

This sequence joins TRBV7-2 and TRBJ1-4; D gene ambiguous. CDR3 size: 14 residues. Trimming removed 2 bases from V and 0 bases from J, with 4 bases in between. The germline V gene encodes CDR1 SGHTA and CDR2 FQGNSA. The CDR3 region has the DNA TGTGCCAGCAGCTTAAGGACAACTAATGAAAAACTGTTTTTT. This gives the protein CASSLRTTNEKLFF. The whole variable domain, remainder taken from reference TRBV7-2 and TRBJ1-4, is GAGVSQSPSNKVTEKGKDVELRCDPISGHTALYWYRQSLGQGLEFLIYFQGNSAPDKSGLPSDRFSAERTGGSVSTLTIQRTQQEDSAVYLCASSLRTTNEKLFFGSGTQLSVL.

The chain is built from TRBV28 and TRBJ2-2, with D possibly matching TRBD2 (6 bases). Germline V CDR1 and CDR2: MDHEN, SYDVKM. Between the trimmed V and J ends, which lost 4 bases and 10 bases, there was a span of 16 bases. CDR3 length equals 14 residues. The CDR3 coding sequence is TGTGCCAGCAGTTCCCGACTAGTTGGGGAGGAGCTGTTTTTT. It specifies CASSSRLVGEELFF.

The rearrangement uses TRBV2 and TRBJ2-5; either TRBD1 or TRBD2 may supply D (6 bases each). V dropped 4 bases and J dropped 4 bases, with 16 bases sitting between them. The CDR3 spans 15 residues. CDR1 and CDR2 from the germline V gene are SNHLY and FYNNEI. The CDR3 region is CASSAGGYWIETQYF. The CDR3 region has the DNA TGTGCCAGCAGTGCCGGGGGCTATTGGATAGAGACCCAGTACTTC. The full variable domain, completed using reference TRBV2 and TRBJ2-5, is EPEVTQTPSHQVTQMGQEVILRCVPISNHLYFYWYRQILGQKVEFLVSFYNNEISEKSEIFDDQFSVERPDGSNFTLKIRSTKLEDSAMYFCASSAGGYWIETQYFGPGTRLLVL.

This chain uses TRBV11-2 with TRBJ1-3; perhaps TRBD1 as D (6 bases). Looked up from germline, CDR1 is SGHAT and CDR2 is FQNNGV. The CDR3 sequence is 14 residues long. With 5 bases removed from V and 4 bases from J, the gap between germline ends came to 12 bases. CDR3 residues: CASSPGTTGNTIYF. CDR3 sequence (DNA): TGTGCCAGCAGCCCCGGGACAACCGGAAACACCATATATTTT.

The chain couples TRBV5-1 to TRBJ2-5, with D maybe TRBD2 (5 bases). Trimming shortened V by 0 bases and J by 5 bases, and 8 bases separated the two germline ends. Germline CDR1 and CDR2: SGHRS and YFSETQ. This CDR3 spans 13 amino acids. The CDR3 sequence is CASSLAGMETQYF. The CDR3 nucleotides read TGCGCCAGCAGCTTGGCGGGGATGGAGACCCAGTACTTC.

The chain joins TRBV27 to TRBJ1-3; D may be TRBD1 (6 bases). Germline-derived CDR1 and CDR2 are MNHEY and SMNVEV (reference sequence). CDR3 length: 15 residues. Deletions cut 6 bases from V and 2 bases from J, with 14 bases between. The CDR3 here is CASSSQGLTGNTIYF. The DNA for the CDR3 is TGTGCCAGCAGCTCACAGGGTCTCACTGGAAACACCATATATTTT.

The chain recombines TRBV5-1 with TRBJ1-6; 8 nucleotides match TRBD1. Germline CDR1 reads SGHRS; CDR2 reads YFSETQ. With V trimmed by 0 bases and J by 9 bases, 5 bases remained unmatched. The length of the CDR3 is 15 residues. The CDR3 nucleotides read TGCGCCAGCAGCTTGGCAGGGGGCGCCGGTTCACCCCTCCACTTT. Translation: CASSLAGGAGSPLHF. Complete variable domain (other parts from reference TRBV5-1 and TRBJ1-6): KAGVTQTPRYLIKTRGQQVTLSCSPISGHRSVSWYQQTPGQGLQFLFEYFSETQRNKGNFPGRFSGRQFSNSRSEMNVSTLELGDSALYLCASSLAGGAGSPLHFGNGTRLTVT.

The chain couples TRBV4-2 to TRBJ1-3, with a possible D match to TRBD1 (6 bases). The V end was cut by 1 base, the J end by 0 bases, with 7 bases between. The V gene's germline CDR1 is LGHNA and CDR2 YNFKEQ. The CDR3 consists of 15 residues. Written as DNA, the CDR3 is TGTGCCAGCAGCCAAGGGACAGCCTCTGGAAACACCATATATTTT. Translation: CASSQGTASGNTIYF.

CDR3 coding DNA: TGTGCCAGCAGCTTGCGACTAGCAGCCAACAATGAGCAGTTCTTC. Encoded protein: CASSLRLAANNEQFF. The chain links TRBV7-9 to TRBJ2-1; 7 nucleotides agree with TRBD2. The CDR3 contains 15 residues. V was clipped by 3 bases and J by 5 bases; unmatched bases: 7. The germline CDR1 and CDR2 sequences are SEHNR and FQNEAQ (reference sequence).

This chain uses TRBV27 with TRBJ2-4, with 8 bases lining up with TRBD2. The germline V gene has CDR1 MNHEY and CDR2 SMNVEV (reference sequence). With 6 bases clipped from V and 11 bases from J, the junction kept 9 bases outside the gene matches. This CDR3 comprises 13 residues. The CDR3 sequence is CASSFSPSGFQYF. The CDR3 nucleotides are TGTGCCAGCAGCTTCTCCCCTAGCGGGTTTCAGTACTTC.

This rearrangement joins TRBV27 to TRBJ1-1, with 8 positions matching TRBD1. From germline, CDR1 is MNHEY and CDR2 SMNVEV (reference sequence). V was clipped by 5 bases and J by 4 bases; unmatched bases: 9. The CDR3 is 15 residues long. This CDR3 is CASSPLQGASTEAFF. As DNA, the CDR3 is TGTGCCAGCAGTCCTTTGCAGGGGGCGAGCACTGAAGCTTTCTTT.

The genes are TRBV7-2 and TRBJ2-5; no firm D call. Germline V gives CDR1 SGHTA, CDR2 FQGNSA. The CDR3 totals 15 residues. Trimming stripped 0 bases from V and 4 bases from J, with 12 bases between. CDR3 in amino acids: CASSLAPSGLETQYF. The CDR3 DNA follows: TGTGCCAGCAGCTTAGCGCCGTCGGGTTTAGAGACCCAGTACTTC.

The rearrangement joins TRBV27 to TRBJ2-7; a possible D gene is TRBD2 (7 bases). The CDR3 runs to 15 residues. Looked up from germline, CDR1 is MNHEY and CDR2 is SMNVEV (reference sequence). V shed 5 bases and J shed 2 bases, with 16 bases lying between them. The DNA for the CDR3 is TGTGCCAGCAGTGAGAAAGGGGGGGGCACCTACGAGCAGTACTTC. As protein: CASSEKGGGTYEQYF.

The chain is built from TRBV5-1 and TRBJ1-5; D remains unclear. The CDR3 has 15 residues. Trimming removed 0 bases from V and 5 bases from J, with 12 bases in between. From germline, CDR1 is SGHRS and CDR2 YFSETQ. CDR3 nucleotide sequence: TGCGCCAGCAGCTTGGCTTTGCAGCCCTATCAGCCCCAGCATTTT. Encoded protein: CASSLALQPYQPQHF.

This chain uses TRBV28 with TRBJ2-3; TRBD1 aligns across 10 bases. The CDR3 has 12 amino acids. The ends lost 8 bases at V and 4 bases at J; junction bases unmatched: 0. Germline loops: CDR1 MDHEN, CDR2 SYDVKM. Here the CDR3 reads CASGTGADTQYF. The DNA of the CDR3 is TGTGCCAGCGGGACAGGGGCAGATACGCAGTATTTT.

The chain combines TRBV6-1 with TRBJ1-5, with TRBD1 matching 8 bases. Losses at the gene ends were 6 bases for V and 5 bases for J; bases not matched to a gene: 6. The CDR3 contains 14 residues. Germline V lookup: CDR1 MNHNS, CDR2 SASEGT. CDR3 nucleotide sequence: TGTGCCAGCAGCGTGGACAGGGTGCATCAGCCCCAGCATTTT. Protein: CASSVDRVHQPQHF.

The chain combines TRBV11-2 with TRBJ2-1; the D is unclear. The V end lost 3 bases, the J end lost 10 bases, and 7 bases lay between the germline ends. The CDR3 spans 11 residues. Germline loops: CDR1 SGHAT, CDR2 FQNNGV. The DNA for the CDR3 is TGTGCCAGCAGCTTGTCGGTGGAGCAGTTCTTC. This encodes CASSLSVEQFF.

This clone was counted once. This rearrangement joins TRBV7-3 to TRBJ2-3; D gene ambiguous. Trimming took 8 bases from V and 4 from J, leaving 13 bases between them. Per germline, CDR1 SGHTA and CDR2 FQGTGA. The CDR3 is 13 residues long. CDR3 protein: CASGTHRADTQYF. The CDR3 nucleotides read TGTGCCAGCGGCACTCACCGGGCAGATACGCAGTATTTT.

The chain couples TRBV5-1 to TRBJ2-3; the D call may be TRBD1 or TRBD2 (5 bases each). The CDR3 sequence is 14 residues long. Germline-derived CDR1 and CDR2 are SGHRS and YFSETQ. Trimming took off 4 bases at V and 7 bases at J, with 16 bases between the two ends. The CDR3 sequence is CASSPAGAANTQYF. Written as DNA, the CDR3 is TGCGCCAGCAGCCCCGCCGGGGCAGCCAATACGCAGTATTTT. The full variable domain, its missing parts supplied by reference TRBV5-1 and TRBJ2-3, is KAGVTQTPRYLIKTRGQQVTLSCSPISGHRSVSWYQQTPGQGLQFLFEYFSETQRNKGNFPGRFSGRQFSNSRSEMNVSTLELGDSALYLCASSPAGAANTQYFGPGTRLTVL.

V is TRBV5-1 and J is TRBJ1-4; the D gene is possibly TRBD1 (5 bases). The CDR3 extends over 15 amino acids. V was clipped by 4 bases and J by 3 bases, with 13 bases between them. From germline, CDR1 is SGHRS and CDR2 YFSETQ. CDR3 loop: CASSREGLANEKLFF. Here the CDR3 DNA reads TGCGCCAGCAGCCGGGAGGGGTTGGCTAATGAAAAACTGTTTTTT.